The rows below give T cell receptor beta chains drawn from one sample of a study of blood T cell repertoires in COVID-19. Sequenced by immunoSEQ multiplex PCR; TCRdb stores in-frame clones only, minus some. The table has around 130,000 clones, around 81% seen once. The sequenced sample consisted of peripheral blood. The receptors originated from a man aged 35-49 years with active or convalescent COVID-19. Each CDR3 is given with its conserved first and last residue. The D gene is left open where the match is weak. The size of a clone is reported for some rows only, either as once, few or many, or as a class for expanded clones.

cdr3_nt: TGCGCCAGCAGCCAACAGGGGGCAGGGGAGACCCAGTACTTC
cdr3_aa: CASSQQGAGETQYF
clone_size: NA
d_call: TRBD1
v_call: TRBV5-1
j_call: TRBJ2-5

cdr3_nt: TGCGCCAGCAGCTTGGAAACAGGGCAAAGCTATGGCTACACCTTC
cdr3_aa: CASSLETGQSYGYTF
clone_size: NA
d_call: NA
v_call: TRBV5-1
j_call: TRBJ1-2

cdr3_nt: TGTGCCAGCAGTTTTACAGGCACCAATCAGCCCCAGCATTTT
cdr3_aa: CASSFTGTNQPQHF
clone_size: NA
d_call: NA
v_call: TRBV6-2/TRBV6-3
j_call: TRBJ1-5

cdr3_nt: TGTGCCAGCAGCTTAGAGGGCGGGGGGGCCCGTGAGCAGTTCTTC
cdr3_aa: CASSLEGGGAREQFF
clone_size: NA
d_call: TRBD2
v_call: TRBV7-3
j_call: TRBJ2-1

cdr3_nt: TGCGCCAGCAGCCCGACCGGACAGGGGGCTGATGGCTACACCTTC
cdr3_aa: CASSPTGQGADGYTF
clone_size: NA
d_call: TRBD1
v_call: TRBV5-1
j_call: TRBJ1-2

cdr3_nt: TGTGCCAGCAGTTACTTAGGACTAGCGGGGGTGCTCTACAATGAGCAGTTCTTC
cdr3_aa: CASSYLGLAGVLYNEQFF
clone_size: NA
d_call: TRBD2
v_call: TRBV6-2/TRBV6-3
j_call: TRBJ2-1

cdr3_nt: TGTGCCAGCAGCGTAGACAGGGCGAACACTGAAGCTTTCTTT
cdr3_aa: CASSVDRANTEAFF
clone_size: NA
d_call: NA
v_call: TRBV9
j_call: TRBJ1-1

cdr3_nt: TGTGCCAGCAGTGCGCGGGGGTTAACAGATACGCAGTATTTT
cdr3_aa: CASSARGLTDTQYF
clone_size: NA
d_call: TRBD2
v_call: TRBV6-4
j_call: TRBJ2-3

cdr3_nt: TGTGCTAGTGGTTTGGTATTAGGCAGGCAGGGTCAGCCCCAGCATTTT
cdr3_aa: CASGLVLGRQGQPQHF
clone_size: NA
d_call: NA
v_call: TRBV12-5
j_call: TRBJ1-5

cdr3_nt: TGTGCCAGCAGCCAACCCCCGGCAGGTGAAGCTTTCTTT
cdr3_aa: CASSQPPAGEAFF
clone_size: few
d_call: NA
v_call: TRBV3-1/TRBV3-2
j_call: TRBJ1-1

cdr3_nt: TGTGCCAGTAGCCTAGACGGAAGATGGCGGCCCCAGCATTTT
cdr3_aa: CASSLDGRWRPQHF
clone_size: NA
d_call: NA
v_call: TRBV19
j_call: TRBJ1-5

cdr3_nt: TGCGCCAGCAGCTTGGTTGCGGGGGGGCGGAACGAGCAGTACTTC
cdr3_aa: CASSLVAGGRNEQYF
clone_size: once
d_call: TRBD2
v_call: TRBV5-1
j_call: TRBJ2-7

cdr3_nt: TGTGCCAGCAGCTTAGTCCCGGACAGGGGAACGTACTTC
cdr3_aa: CASSLVPDRGTYF
clone_size: once
d_call: TRBD1
v_call: TRBV7-9
j_call: TRBJ2-7

cdr3_nt: TGTGCCAGCAGCTCCCCCGACTACCGCACAGATACGCAGTATTTT
cdr3_aa: CASSSPDYRTDTQYF
clone_size: few
d_call: NA
v_call: TRBV7-9
j_call: TRBJ2-3

cdr3_nt: TGTGCCAGTAGCCAACAGGGACTGAACACTGAAGCTTTCTTT
cdr3_aa: CASSQQGLNTEAFF
clone_size: NA
d_call: NA
v_call: TRBV19
j_call: TRBJ1-1

cdr3_nt: TGTGCCAGCAGTCTCCGGGGAGTTCCCTACGAGCAGTACTTC
cdr3_aa: CASSLRGVPYEQYF
clone_size: NA
d_call: NA
v_call: TRBV27
j_call: TRBJ2-7

cdr3_nt: TGTGCCAGCTCACCGGGACAGGGCAATCAGCCCCAGCATTTT
cdr3_aa: CASSPGQGNQPQHF
clone_size: few
d_call: TRBD1
v_call: TRBV18
j_call: TRBJ1-5

cdr3_nt: TGTGCCAGCAGCCAAGGTCAACAGGGCGCTGAAGCTTTCTTT
cdr3_aa: CASSQGQQGAEAFF
clone_size: NA
d_call: NA
v_call: TRBV3-1/TRBV3-2
j_call: TRBJ1-1

cdr3_nt: TGCGCCAGCAGCCAGAGAATTCCGGGACAGGGGGAGAGGGGCTACTACGAGCAGTACTTC
cdr3_aa: CASSQRIPGQGERGYYEQYF
clone_size: NA
d_call: TRBD1
v_call: TRBV4-3
j_call: TRBJ2-7

cdr3_nt: TGTGCCAGCAGCTTGGCCGGACTGATGAACACTGAAGCTTTCTTT
cdr3_aa: CASSLAGLMNTEAFF
clone_size: NA
d_call: NA
v_call: TRBV5-4
j_call: TRBJ1-1